The 2 T cell receptor beta chains in this list originate from one sample, sequenced in a study of blood T cell repertoires in COVID-19. The repertoire was sequenced with immunoSEQ multiplex PCR; TCRdb's copy has only in-frame clones and lacks some. The repertoire holds around 86,000 clones, approximately 80% seen once, with approximately 12% in the top ten. Specimen: peripheral blood. The receptors derive from a human donor in a cohort sampled during active COVID-19.

The chain recombines TRBV9 with TRBJ2-2; weak D call: TRBD2 (6 bases). V gave up 4 bases and J gave up 2 bases, with 21 bases separating them. Germline values: CDR1 SGDLS, CDR2 YYNGEE. The CDR3 length is 18 residues. The CDR3 nucleotides read TGTGCCAGCAGCCGCGGGGTCTACCCGGGCGGTAACACCGGGGAGCTGTTTTTT. Translation: CASSRGVYPGGNTGELFF.

The V and J genes are TRBV29-1 and TRBJ1-1; tentatively, D is TRBD1 (5 bases). This CDR3 is built from 12 residues. Germline V gene lookup returns CDR1 SQVTM and CDR2 ANQGSEA. Trimming pared 4 bases from V and 5 bases from J, leaving 11 bases between. The CDR3 loop reads CSVGNGGTEAFF. The CDR3 DNA reads TGCAGCGTTGGAAATGGGGGGACTGAAGCTTTCTTT. Full variable domain (rest looked up from reference TRBV29-1 and TRBJ1-1): SAVISQKPSRDICQRGTSLTIQCQVDSQVTMMFWYRQQPGQSLTLIATANQGSEATYESGFVIDKFPISRPNLTFSTLTVSNMSPEDSSIYLCSVGNGGTEAFFGQGTRLTVV.